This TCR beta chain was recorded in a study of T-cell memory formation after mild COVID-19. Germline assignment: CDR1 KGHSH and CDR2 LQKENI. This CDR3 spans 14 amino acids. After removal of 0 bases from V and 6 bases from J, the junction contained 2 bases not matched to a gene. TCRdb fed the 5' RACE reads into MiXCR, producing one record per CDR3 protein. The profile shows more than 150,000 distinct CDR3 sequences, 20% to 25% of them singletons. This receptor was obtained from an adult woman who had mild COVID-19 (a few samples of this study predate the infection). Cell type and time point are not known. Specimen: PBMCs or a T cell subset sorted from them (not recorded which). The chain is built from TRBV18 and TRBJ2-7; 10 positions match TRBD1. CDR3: CASSPPTGGGEQYF. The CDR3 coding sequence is TGTGCCAGCTCACCACCGACAGGGGGCGGCGAGCAGTACTTC. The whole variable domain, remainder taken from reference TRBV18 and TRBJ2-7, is NAGVMQNPRHLVRRRGQEARLRCSPMKGHSHVYWYRQLPEEGLKFMVYLQKENIIDESGMPKERFSAEFPKEGPSILRIQQVVRGDSAAYFCASSPPTGGGEQYFGPGTRLTVT.